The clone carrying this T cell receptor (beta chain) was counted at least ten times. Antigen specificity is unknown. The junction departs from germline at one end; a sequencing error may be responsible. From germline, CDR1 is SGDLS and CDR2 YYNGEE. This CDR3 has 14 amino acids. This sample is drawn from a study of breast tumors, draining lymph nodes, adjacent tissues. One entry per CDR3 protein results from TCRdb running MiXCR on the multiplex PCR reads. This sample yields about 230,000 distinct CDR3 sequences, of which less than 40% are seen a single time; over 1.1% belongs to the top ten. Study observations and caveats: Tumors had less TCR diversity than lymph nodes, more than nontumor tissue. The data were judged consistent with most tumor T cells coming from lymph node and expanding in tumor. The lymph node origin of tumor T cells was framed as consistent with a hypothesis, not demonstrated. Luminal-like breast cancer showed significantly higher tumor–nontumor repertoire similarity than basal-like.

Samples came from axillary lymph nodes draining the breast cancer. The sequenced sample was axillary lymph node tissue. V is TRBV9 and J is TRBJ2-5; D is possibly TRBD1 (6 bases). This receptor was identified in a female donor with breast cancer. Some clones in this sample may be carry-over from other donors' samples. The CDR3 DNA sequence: TGTGCCAGCAGCGCCGGGACAAGACAAGAGACCCAGTCCTTC. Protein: CASSAGTRQETQSF.